This entry lists 28 T cell receptor beta chains sequenced from one sample in a study of monozygotic twins with cystic fibrosis. The table came from immunoSEQ multiplex PCR; TCRdb's copy has only in-frame clones and leaves some out. The table lists 30,000 to 35,000 clones, approximately 72% of them singletons, with 0.7% to 1% in the top ten. Sequencing was done on a sample of blood. The receptors shown here come from a girl aged 10-17 years with cystic fibrosis.

The rearrangement joins TRBV6-5 to TRBJ2-7; no reliable D call. Per germline, CDR1 MNHEY and CDR2 SVGAGI. V dropped 6 bases and J dropped 0 bases, with 9 bases sitting between them. CDR3 length: 13 amino acids. The CDR3 here is CASRHYASYEQYV. The CDR3 nucleotides read TGTGCCAGCAGACATTACGCCTCCTACGAGCAGTACGTC.

The chain joins TRBV6-1 to TRBJ1-2; D is perhaps TRBD1 (5 bases). The CDR3 totals 14 residues. Trimming removed 1 base at V and 5 bases at J, with 11 bases between. CDR1 and CDR2 (germline): MNHNS, SASEGT. In DNA form, the CDR3 reads TGTGCCAGCAGTGAAGATGGGGGATGGTATGGCTACACCTTC. It translates to CASSEDGGWYGYTF.

This chain uses TRBV27 with TRBJ2-1, with D perhaps TRBD1 (7 bases). Germline V gene sequence: CDR1 MNHEY, CDR2 SMNVEV (reference sequence). V lost 2 bases and J lost 4, with 18 bases in between. The CDR3 is made up of 17 amino acids. The CDR3 protein is CASSLGGWGTEYNEQFF. CDR3 sequence (DNA): TGTGCCAGCAGTTTAGGGGGGTGGGGGACAGAGTACAATGAGCAGTTCTTC.

In its sample, this clone was seen once. The CDR3 sequence is CASSLGWGYTF. The CDR3 DNA reads TGTGCCAGCAGCTTGGGGTGGGGCTACACCTTC. The chain joins TRBV5-4 to TRBJ1-2, with no clear D. V lost 0 bases and J 8 bases, leaving 5 bases between the germline ends. Germline V lookup: CDR1 SGHNT, CDR2 YYREEE (reference sequence). This CDR3 comprises 11 residues.

The J gene is TRBJ1-2, the V gene TRBV5-1; D unclear. The germline gives CDR1 SGHRS, CDR2 YFSETQ. The CDR3 has 12 amino acids. The V end was cut by 3 bases, the J end by 2 bases, with 5 bases between. The CDR3 protein is CASSYRNYGYTF. CDR3 sequence (DNA): TGCGCCAGCAGCTACAGAAACTATGGCTACACCTTC.

This clone came up a few times. This chain uses TRBV9 with TRBJ2-7; D remains unclear. The CDR3 has 13 amino acids. V was cut by 0 bases and J by 2 bases, with 6 bases left in between. The germline V gene encodes CDR1 SGDLS and CDR2 YYNGEE. CDR3 region: CASSVGSPYEQYF. DNA of the CDR3: TGTGCCAGCAGCGTAGGGTCCCCCTACGAGCAGTACTTC. The entire variable domain, with the rest obtained from reference TRBV9 and TRBJ2-7, is as follows: DSGVTQTPKHLITATGQRVTLRCSPRSGDLSVYWYQQSLDQGLQFLIQYYNGEERAKGNILERFSAQQFPDLHSELNLSSLELGDSALYFCASSVGSPYEQYFGPGTRLTVT.

CDR3 amino acids: CASSALASSSYNEQFF. CDR3 coding DNA: TGTGCCAGCAGCGCACTAGCGTCCAGCTCCTACAATGAGCAGTTCTTC. This chain connects TRBV5-4 to TRBJ2-1, with TRBD2 matching over 7 bases. V trimming: 4 bases; J trimming: 0 bases; junction bases outside the gene matches: 7. The CDR3 covers 16 residues. Germline CDR1 and CDR2: SGHNT and YYREEE (reference sequence).

This clone has only a few counts. This chain uses TRBV2 with TRBJ2-4; no clear D. Germline CDR1 is SNHLY and CDR2 is FYNNEI. This CDR3 comprises 13 residues. The V end was cut by 3 bases, the J end by 9 bases, with 12 bases between. CDR3 amino acids: CASSEPFDPIQYF. In nucleotides, the CDR3 is TGTGCCAGCAGTGAGCCCTTTGATCCCATTCAGTACTTC.

This clone was found a few times. The V and J genes are TRBV19 and TRBJ1-2; D gene unclear. Germline loops: CDR1 LNHDA, CDR2 SQIVND (reference sequence). This CDR3 has 12 residues. The germline V and J ends were trimmed by 9 bases and 1 base, with 9 bases remaining between them. The CDR3 sequence: CASTGLNYGYTF. The CDR3 DNA reads TGTGCCAGCACGGGCCTTAACTATGGCTACACCTTC.

In this sample, this clone turned up once. CDR3 bases: TGTGCCAGCAGCGTTAATGCCGGGCCTCAAGAGACCCAGTACTTC. This sequence encodes CASSVNAGPQETQYF. The chain carries TRBV9 and TRBJ2-5; D is unclear. The CDR3 loop spans 15 amino acids. V lost 2 bases and J lost 2, with 13 bases in between. Germline values: CDR1 SGDLS, CDR2 YYNGEE.

This chain joins TRBV25-1 and TRBJ1-3; D is unclear. This CDR3 is built from 12 residues. Germline V gene sequence: CDR1 MGHDK, CDR2 SYGVNS. Trimming took 6 bases from V and 1 from J, leaving 4 bases between them. CDR3 DNA: TGTGCCAGCAGGGGGTCTGGAAACACCATATATTTT. Translation gives CASRGSGNTIYF.

CDR3 DNA sequence: TGCGCCAGCAGCATAGGGAACACTGAAGCTTTCTTT. Translation: CASSIGNTEAFF. V is TRBV5-1 and J is TRBJ1-1; D remains unclear. From germline, CDR1 is SGHRS and CDR2 YFSETQ. The CDR3 covers 12 residues. Trimming removed 4 bases from V and 1 base from J, with 5 bases in between.

The chain carries TRBV6-4 and TRBJ2-1; TRBD2 agrees at 9 bases. This CDR3 is built from 14 residues. Germline V CDR1 and CDR2: MRHNA, SNTAGT. V gave up 3 bases and J gave up 7 bases; unmatched junction bases: 4. The CDR3 region is CASSEREGRNEQFF. CDR3 coding DNA: TGTGCCAGCAGTGAGCGGGAGGGCCGGAATGAGCAGTTCTTC.

The chain employs TRBV6-5 and TRBJ2-1; 7 bases match TRBD2. Germline V gene data show CDR1 as MNHEY and CDR2 as SVGAGI. The CDR3 has 12 amino acids. Trimming took 9 bases from V and 7 from J; bases not matched to a gene: 6. The CDR3 loop reads CASQTGGNEQFF. The CDR3, as DNA: TGTGCCAGTCAAACCGGGGGGAATGAGCAGTTCTTC.

The table lists this clone with a few counts. The V and J genes are TRBV27 and TRBJ1-5; 7 nucleotides match TRBD1. CDR1 and CDR2 from the germline V gene are MNHEY and SMNVEV (reference sequence). This CDR3 is 16 amino acids long. J gave up 5 bases and V 3 bases, and 10 bases lay outside the gene matches. CDR3 sequence (DNA): TGTGCCAGCAGTTTGTCGGGACAGTCCGCCGATCAGCCCCAGCATTTT. It yields the protein CASSLSGQSADQPQHF.

This chain joins TRBV9 and TRBJ2-1; D may correspond to TRBD1 or TRBD2 (5 bases each). Trimming left V 4 bases short and J 5 bases short, with 22 bases between. Germline V gives CDR1 SGDLS, CDR2 YYNGEE. The CDR3 has 17 amino acids. This chain's CDR3 is CASSTTGANTLHNEQFF. The CDR3 region has the DNA TGTGCCAGCAGCACCACCGGGGCCAACACCCTCCACAATGAGCAGTTCTTC.

This chain joins TRBV4-2 and TRBJ1-1; D is ambiguous. The CDR3 loop spans 11 amino acids. Germline V gene sequence: CDR1 LGHNA, CDR2 YNFKEQ. Trimming cost V 5 bases and J 6 bases, with 7 bases left between them. The CDR3 DNA follows: TGTGCCAGCAGCGACGACTCTGAAGCTTTCTTT. Residues: CASSDDSEAFF.

The rearrangement joins TRBV6-5 to TRBJ2-3; 8 bases agree with TRBD2. The trim removed 5 bases at V and 10 bases at J, leaving 8 bases unmatched. This CDR3 spans 13 amino acids. Germline loops: CDR1 MNHEY, CDR2 SVGAGI. CDR3 region: CASSAAGGAPQYF. The CDR3 bases are TGTGCCAGCAGTGCCGCCGGGGGGGCCCCGCAGTATTTT.

This clone was recorded only once. The gene calls are TRBV30 and TRBJ2-1; D is ambiguous. This CDR3 contains 12 residues. Germline values: CDR1 GTSNPN, CDR2 SVGIG (reference sequence). V was cut by 3 bases and J by 4 bases, with 7 bases left in between. CDR3 DNA sequence: TGTGCCTGGAGCGCCCTGTACAATGAGCAGTTCTTC. This encodes CAWSALYNEQFF.

This sequence joins TRBV2 and TRBJ1-1; 8 bases are shared with TRBD1. V lost 8 bases, J lost 4 bases, and 12 bases stayed unmatched. CDR1 is SNHLY and CDR2 is FYNNEI in the germline V gene. This CDR3 spans 15 amino acids. The CDR3: CASGGAGGRGTEAFF. The CDR3 bases are TGTGCCAGCGGAGGCGCAGGGGGCCGGGGCACTGAAGCTTTCTTT.

V is TRBV6-1 and J is TRBJ2-1; D gene unclear. The CDR3 runs 15 residues. The V gene's germline CDR1 is MNHNS and CDR2 SASEGT. The V gene lost 1 base and the J gene lost 1 base, with 8 bases spanning the gap. The CDR3 loop reads CASSEVLWSYNEQFF. CDR3 nucleotide sequence: TGTGCCAGCAGTGAAGTTTTGTGGTCCTACAATGAGCAGTTCTTC.

A few counts support this clone. The CDR3 coding sequence is TGTGCCACCGACCAACAGGGGGCCTATGGCTACACCTTC. It yields the protein CATDQQGAYGYTF. The J gene is TRBJ1-2, the V gene TRBV2, with 9 bases aligning to TRBD1. The CDR3 is made up of 13 amino acids. V lost 10 bases, J lost 4 bases, and 7 bases stayed unmatched. The germline gives CDR1 SNHLY, CDR2 FYNNEI.

In its sample, this clone was seen a few times. The chain combines TRBV5-1 with TRBJ1-5, with TRBD1 as a possible D gene (5 bases). The CDR3 loop spans 17 amino acids. V gave up 3 bases and J gave up 1 base, with 17 bases separating them. CDR1 SGHRS and CDR2 YFSETQ come from the germline V gene. The CDR3 DNA reads TGCGCCAGCAGCTCGGGTGAGGCAGGGCTGAGCAATCAGCCCCAGCATTTT. Its protein is CASSSGEAGLSNQPQHF.

The CDR3 DNA reads as TGCGCCAGCAGCCGTGCCCCGAGGGGGACGGGATACAATGAGCAGTTCTTC. Residues: CASSRAPRGTGYNEQFF. The chain couples TRBV5-1 to TRBJ2-1; D perhaps matches TRBD1 (6 bases). Between the trimmed V and J ends, which lost 4 bases and 4 bases, there was a span of 21 bases. Germline V gives CDR1 SGHRS, CDR2 YFSETQ. CDR3 length equals 17 residues.

This chain links TRBV6-6 with TRBJ1-1; unclear D gene. The ends were cut back, 5 bases at V and 0 bases at J, with 13 bases in the middle. This CDR3 is built from 15 residues. The germline V gene encodes CDR1 MNHNY and CDR2 SVGAGI (reference sequence). Here the CDR3 DNA reads TGTGCCAGCAGTCCTCCGACTGCCATGAACACTGAAGCTTTCTTT. This sequence encodes CASSPPTAMNTEAFF.

The chain combines TRBV15 with TRBJ2-2, with 10 bases lining up with TRBD2. Germline-derived CDR1 and CDR2 are LNHNV and YYDKDF (reference sequence). CDR3 length equals 16 residues. V was pared by 5 bases and J by 2 bases, with 5 bases of the junction left unmatched. The CDR3 DNA is TGTGCCACCAGCGGCTTACTAGCGGGAAACACCGGGGAGCTGTTTTTT. This codes for CATSGLLAGNTGELFF.

The rearrangement links TRBV2 to TRBJ1-3; the D gene is possibly TRBD1 (6 bases). This CDR3 spans 12 amino acids. Trimming pared 6 bases from V and 4 bases from J, leaving 7 bases between. From germline, CDR1 is SNHLY and CDR2 FYNNEI. The CDR3 DNA follows: TGTGCCAGCAGAGGGGGAGGAAACACCATATATTTT. This sequence encodes CASRGGGNTIYF.

This chain connects TRBV30 to TRBJ2-2; D is tentatively TRBD1 or TRBD2 (5 bases each). The CDR3 loop spans 15 amino acids. The germline V gene has CDR1 GTSNPN and CDR2 SVGIG (reference sequence). Trimming cost V 5 bases and J 0 bases, with 13 bases left between them. The CDR3 sequence: CAWGGGAANTGELFF. The CDR3 DNA reads TGTGCCTGGGGTGGGGGAGCCGCGAACACCGGGGAGCTGTTTTTT.